Below, one TCR beta chain is given with its context. Its antigen is currently unknown. These data are taken from a study of T cell responses to AZD1222 COVID-19 vaccine. Overall study context: Second-dose recipients at about 4 or about 12 weeks were treated as one pooled group. Findings and limits, study-wide: Females made up more of the donors, who were largely white British, and clonal diversity may have come out too low.

Trimming removed 2 bases from V and 2 bases from J, with 9 bases in between. The CDR3 is 14 residues long. Germline V gene data show CDR1 as MDHEN and CDR2 as SYDVKM. Only in-frame clones appear in the TCRdb table, and some are missing; sequencing was by immunoSEQ multiplex PCR. The data show 85,000 to 100,000 clones, with about 89% seen just once and roughly 4% held by the top ten. The clonotype originates from an adult in good health. V is TRBV28 and J is TRBJ1-1; no firm D call. The material was peripheral blood, obtained on day 0 of AZD1222 vaccination. CDR3 residues: CASSLGQANTEAFF. Here the CDR3 DNA reads TGTGCCAGCAGTTTAGGGCAGGCAAACACTGAAGCTTTCTTT. Looking up the rest from reference TRBV28 and TRBJ1-1 gives the full variable domain: DVKVTQSSRYLVKRTGEKVFLECVQDMDHENMFWYRQDPGLGLRLIYFSYDVKMKEKGDIPEGYSVSREKKERFSLILESASTNQTSMYLCASSLGQANTEAFFGQGTRLTVV.